This entry is about one TCR beta chain. The sample belongs to a study of blood T cell repertoires in COVID-19. For the study at large: Specimens from acute and convalescent COVID-19 originated in the United States, Italy and Spain. T cells, B-cell-depleted T cells, or PBMCs supplied cDNA or gDNA.

Trimming took 5 bases from V and 3 from J; bases not matched to a gene: 5. There are 15 residues in the CDR3. In germline, CDR1 is KGHSH, CDR2 LQKENI. Authors' analysis steps: Quantification of nucleated cells was approximated via reference gene primer amplification. Produced via immunoSEQ multiplex PCR; TCRdb's table is partial and in-frame only. Clone size and the V and J calls come from that table; the DNA yielded D and trimming. The sample lists 450,000 or so clones; 85% to 90% were seen once. The chain is built from TRBV18 and TRBJ2-7, with 12 bases lining up with TRBD1. This TCR was sampled from a man aged 18 to 30 with COVID-19, enrolled during active disease. Sequencing was performed on peripheral blood. CDR3 nucleotides: TGTGCCAGCTCAACCCGGGACAGGGGGCTCTACGAGCAGTACTTC. Translating it yields CASSTRDRGLYEQYF.